This TCR beta chain emerged from a study of cytomegalovirus exposure and HLA in healthy donors (TCRdb year 2017). Looking at the study overall: In an earlier analysis of approximately 640 of the donors, 276 Gb of sequence data and 95 million to 130 million unique TCR beta sequences from roughly 200 million T cells were reported. An early release covering some 640 HLA-typed donors comprised about 300 gigabases of sequencing data and approximately 85 million unique TCR sequences. Of the roughly 400 genotyped donors, about 80% fell in the genetic ancestry cluster associated with self-reported Caucasian donors. The aim of the study was to test whether cataloging public T cell receptors could identify signatures of past pathogen exposure. Using immunosequencing, the study profiled T cell repertoires from fewer than 850 subjects and related those repertoires to cytomegalovirus serostatus. Besides the first cohort of 550 to 750 subjects, a separate validation cohort made up of 120 different subjects was used. The study combined high-throughput TCR immunosequencing, statistical association of individual TCRs with disease status, and machine learning to predict cytomegalovirus infection status. A later analysis re-examined previously published TCR beta repertoires from several hundred donors and added high-resolution HLA genotyping to investigate patterns of TCR occurrence. Rather than drawing on any new phenotypic data, the later analysis identified candidate immune exposures from TCR beta sequences and the way those sequences occurred across donors. In an earlier analysis of more than 550 of the donors, high-throughput TCR beta sequencing was used to judge whether each TCR beta V gene segment behaved as functional or pseudogenic. Donor age, sex, ethnicity and CMV serostatus were collected together with the repertoire data. A later genetic analysis took genome-wide SNP genotypes for about 55% of the 666 donors and used that subset as a discovery cohort. All discovery cohort repertoires had been generated using a single sequencing platform. Class I and class II HLA loci were covered by the typing at four-digit resolution. Typing coverage varied by locus: about 620-640 donors for A, B, C, DRB1 and DQB1; some 520 for DQA1; nearly 610 for DPA1; 450 to 480 for DPB1. Roughly 5 DR-DQ haplotypes were handled as single units for association and clustering because linkage in the cohort was strong. Among some 400 genotyped donors of the cohort, an average of around 220,000 unique TCR beta nucleotide sequences was sequenced per donor, of which 15% to 20% were non-productive.

The cohort was made up of about 670 healthy bone marrow donors. At the time of sampling, every cohort member was nominally healthy, though immune exposures that went unrecorded were likely present. The donor was CMV seronegative and belonged to the group of 352 seronegative cohort members. Each donor provided a peripheral blood sample, and peripheral blood mononuclear cells were used for TCR beta sequencing. Genomic DNA extraction from the blood cell samples was performed with the Qiagen DNeasy Blood Extraction Kit. What the study reported, not specific to this receptor: Over 15 rarely observed V segments, including chromosome 9 orphons, were excluded from the earlier analysis of approximately 500 of the donors because counts were too low. Some IMGT-functional V segments, including TRBV6-2 and TRBV6-3, could not be distinguished by the 87-base-pair reads and were therefore excluded. Most TCR sequences were seen in very few donors, while some public TCRs were found in many individuals. A further reported finding was that TCR beta sequences accurately predicted the HLA-A and HLA-B alleles for most subjects in the first cohort. The authors suggested that the approach could potentially be generalized to other disease states and immunological phenotypes. Linkage disequilibrium might explain the correlated functional status among segregating V segments, but an unknown experimental factor could not be excluded. A cluster of highly shared sequence variants was judged likely to be a technical artifact of the sequencing pipeline. According to a later analysis, most CMV-associated TCR beta chains appeared to be HLA-restricted, and the HLA associations seemed to be driven largely by CMV exposure. Several of the top co-occurrence clusters appeared to be linked to parvovirus B19, influenza, CMV and Epstein-Barr virus, according to a later analysis. Strong co-occurrence of HLA alleles, especially DR and DQ, made assigning TCR associations to individual alleles difficult. A total of fewer than 200 TCR beta chains were listed by the study as associated with cytomegalovirus. In vitro tests confirmed that a few of the cytomegalovirus-associated TCR beta chains recognize cytomegalovirus antigens. In this cohort, only TCR beta chains were sequenced, and detectable features were limited by the absence of alpha or paired-chain data. In an earlier analysis of 587 of the donors, most TCR beta V segments were observed in productive rearrangements about 90% or about 30% of the time, broadly matching IMGT annotations. Presence/absence analyses assumed roughly uniform sequencing depth across donors, an assumption that may not hold. Compared with equally common non-associated chains, HLA-associated TCR beta chains in a later analysis were more clonally expanded and had lower generation probabilities. Specific HLA alleles were associated with more than 15,000 TCR beta sequences at a false discovery rate of 0.05 in a later analysis. According to a later genetic analysis, donors in an Asian-associated ancestry cluster had fewer N-insertions in productive TCRs than the approximately 690-donor mean. In a later analysis, TCR association rates were found to vary across HLA loci, with the most associated TCRs seen for DRB1 alleles and the fewest for HLA-C alleles. Because some donors lacked HLA typing at each locus, the association tests relied only on the typed subset. Immune exposure information for the cohort was limited to CMV serostatus. V-gene and J-gene trimming of TCR beta chains was associated with a missense DCLRE1C variant in a later genetic analysis, and the association was replicated in an independent cohort. Cytomegalovirus status was reported to be diagnosed by the classifier with high specificity and sensitivity in both the original and validation cohorts.

The library relied on the immunoSEQ multiplex PCR assay. A mixture of 60 forward primers for TCR Vbeta segments and 13 reverse primers for TCR Jbeta segments was used in the multiplex PCR. The CDR3 region of rearranged TCR beta genes was amplified from genomic DNA by a multiplex PCR assay. On the Illumina HiSeq System, the amplified TCR beta libraries were sequenced as 87-base-pair reads. As for the authors' bioinformatics: A later analysis counted approximately 74 million unique TCR beta chains across the 600 to 850 repertoires, and around 12 million of these chains were shared by at least two donors. Raw reads were error-corrected and collapsed into unique sequences by a nearest-neighbor algorithm in which closely related sequences were merged to remove PCR and sequencing errors. V, D and J gene segments were assigned by aligning CDR3 sequences to IMGT reference sequences. Each retained sequence needed at least a six-nucleotide match to both a V gene segment and a J gene segment. Rearrangements were called productive when the CDR3 lacked stop codons and stayed in frame with V and J; all others were non-productive. Following IMGT convention, CDR3 was defined as the stretch from the second conserved V-encoded cysteine to the conserved J-encoded phenylalanine. The earlier analysis of some 540 of the donors excluded any sequence lacking an unambiguous match to a single V gene segment. In an earlier analysis of 500 to 750 of the donors, V segments were called functional above 56.7% productive rearrangements and were called segregating when the between-donor standard deviation exceeded 5%. A statistical classification framework was developed to diagnose cytomegalovirus status using the catalog of TCR beta chain sequences. A later analysis assigned V and J genes by comparing TCR nucleotide sequences with IMGT/GENE-DB human TR gene sequences. In a later analysis, CDR3 sequences and most-parsimonious VDJ recombination scenarios were assigned using the TCRdist pipeline. In a later analysis, every TCR beta chain was defined by the combination of its CDR3 amino acid sequence and its V-gene family, and reads without a unique V-gene family were dropped. As a way to deal with suspected cross-contamination and a sequencing artifact, a later analysis dropped roughly 600 nucleotide sequences that were highly shared and had low generation probability. In a later analysis, a clonal expansion index for each public chain was calculated from normalized within-repertoire ranks of inferred template counts. Generation probabilities in a later analysis came from a VDJ recombination model fitted to out-of-frame rearrangements, and those results were checked against IGoR. In a later analysis, TCR-TCR, TCR-HLA and TCR-CMV co-occurrence was scored with hypergeometric tests, and a repertoire-size bias correction was applied to TCR pairs. False discovery rates were estimated in a later analysis by permuting HLA or CMV assignments 20 times. In a later analysis, co-occurring TCRs were grouped using DBSCAN, with TCRdist sequence similarity added in when clustering inside HLA-allele-positive subsets. Co-occurrence clustering excluded repertoires with fewer than 30,000 or more than 120,000 public chains, plus five with anomalous nucleotide sharing. The immuneACCESS repertoire file appears here via TCRdb, limited to in-frame rearrangements. These files lack a portion of the clones; in checked studies, under half of the deficit traces to unresolved V genes, and the cause of the others is not known. V and J calls and clone size follow that table, whereas D and trimming were derived from the DNA. For this sample there are about 78,000 clones; around 81% appear just once. The biggest ten clones account for around 0.96% of the sample.

V lost 6 bases and J lost 1 base; the stretch between them is 12 bases long. The CDR3 has 14 amino acids, counting the end cysteine and phenylalanine. Here the CDR3 DNA is all that survives: 42 bases in frame from base 1. Looking up the germline V gene (reference sequence) yields CDR1 LNHDA and CDR2 SQIVND. In regard to this clone: Its target antigen remains unknown. Base quality data are lacking; no much larger clone is found one base away.

Material for sequencing was PBMCs. The source is a male donor in good health and CMV-seronegative. The rearranged segments are TRBV19 and TRBJ1-1, with TRBD1 perhaps the D gene, on 6 matching bases. CDR3 region: CASRMGHPNTEAFF. The DNA sequence is given as TGTGCCAGTAGGATGGGACACCCGAACACTGAAGCTTTCTTT.